Each of the 30 T cell receptor beta chains below was sequenced from the same sample in a study of immune heterogeneity within non-small cell lung tumors. Multiplex PCR employing 32 V and 13 J primers generated amplicons of the TCR beta CDR3. From the multiplex PCR reads, TCRdb called clonotypes with MiXCR, one entry per CDR3 protein. This table holds over 25,000 distinct CDR3 sequences, 28% found once. The template consisted of bulk tumor genomic DNA, with 600 ng used per sample. While surgery was under way, several biopsies spaced far apart were taken per primary tumor. Enrolled patients presented with newly diagnosed, previously untreated non-small cell lung cancer and underwent curative surgery. Input material: lung tumor tissue. The receptors were gathered from a middle-aged man with non-small cell lung cancer.

Ten or more counts support this clonotype. This chain uses TRBV6-1 with TRBJ1-2; maybe TRBD1 (5 bases). The germline V and J ends were trimmed by 3 bases and 8 bases, with 10 bases remaining between them. Germline CDR1 and CDR2: MNHNS and SASEGT. The CDR3 runs to 12 residues. The CDR3 protein is CASSETVTGYTF. DNA of the CDR3: TGTGCCAGCAGTGAGACAGTCACAGGCTACACCTTC.

The chain combines TRBV3-1 with TRBJ2-1; D might be TRBD1 (5 bases). This CDR3 is 14 amino acids long. Germline CDR1 is LGHDT and CDR2 is YNNKEL (reference sequence). The V and J ends lost 4 bases and 8 bases respectively, with 15 bases between them. DNA of the CDR3: TGTGCCAGCAGCCCCCCAGGGCTTCGGGATGAGCAGTTCTTC. It codes for CASSPPGLRDEQFF.

Remarks on this clonotype: A clone one base away is much larger, so this may be a read error. The V gene is TRBV6-2 or TRBV6-3, the J gene TRBJ2-7; no definite D call. This CDR3 is built from 13 residues. Germline V gives CDR1 MNHEY, CDR2 SVGEGT. For the CDR3, the DNA is TGTGCCAGCAGTCACACATCTGTAGACGAACAGTACTTC. Its translation is CASSHTSVDEQYF.

Comments on this clonotype: Being one base from a much bigger clone, this may be a read error. The chain has TRBV15 and TRBJ1-4; no clear D gene. Between the trimmed V and J ends, which lost 1 base and 5 bases, there was a span of 8 bases. The CDR3 length is 14 residues. CDR1 LNHNV and CDR2 YYDKDF come from the germline V gene (reference sequence). The CDR3 spells CATSRALGNEKLFF. As DNA, the CDR3 is TGTGCCACCAGCAGAGCTTTGGGAAATGAAAAACTGTTTTTT.

This sequence joins TRBV6-2 or TRBV6-3 and TRBJ2-3; 12 bases fit TRBD2. The CDR3 runs to 14 residues. V shed 6 bases and J 8 bases; nucleotides not matched to a gene: 6. The germline CDR1 and CDR2 sequences are MNHEY and SVGEGT. The CDR3 sequence is CASRTSGSRGTQYF. CDR3 bases: TGTGCCAGCAGGACTAGCGGGAGCCGGGGTACGCAGTATTTT.

The chain recombines TRBV7-9 with TRBJ2-1; unclear D gene. With 1 base removed from V and 8 bases from J, the gap between germline ends came to 9 bases. The CDR3 sequence is 13 residues long. Germline V gene lookup returns CDR1 SEHNR and CDR2 FQNEAQ (reference sequence). CDR3 DNA: TGTGCCAGCAGCTTAGGTGCTCACTATGAGCAGTTCTTC. Residues: CASSLGAHYEQFF.

This chain uses TRBV4-2 with TRBJ1-1, with TRBD1 as a possible D gene (6 bases). Germline assignment: CDR1 LGHNA and CDR2 YNFKEQ. Between the trimmed V and J ends, which lost 3 bases and 4 bases, there was a span of 15 bases. This CDR3 is 15 amino acids long. The CDR3 DNA sequence: TGTGCCAGCAGCCATGGGGAGGGGGGCAGCACTGAAGCTTTCTTT. Translating it yields CASSHGEGGSTEAFF.

As for this clonotype: A read error may explain this, as a much larger clone is one base away. The chain combines TRBV5-5 with TRBJ1-6, with D possibly TRBD1 on 5 matching bases. V was clipped by 5 bases and J by 8 bases, with 11 bases between them. The CDR3 runs 13 residues. The germline CDR1 and CDR2 sequences are SGHKS and YYEKEE (reference sequence). CDR3 in DNA: TGTGCCAGCAGGAGGGGCACCGATTCACCCCTCCACTTT. It yields the protein CASRRGTDSPLHF.

In this sample, this clonotype turned up a few times. The chain joins TRBV12-3 or TRBV12-4 to TRBJ2-1; 13 positions match TRBD2. V shed 5 bases, J shed 6 bases, and the junction held 4 bases outside the gene matches. The length of the CDR3 is 15 residues. CDR3 sequence: CASSHTSGRVNEQFF. The CDR3 DNA follows: TGTGCCAGCAGTCATACTAGCGGGAGGGTCAATGAGCAGTTCTTC.

By proportion, this clonotype is medium-sized (0.01 to 0.1%). The CDR3: CASSIPDRAGEQYF. The CDR3 DNA reads TGTGCCAGTAGTATTCCGGACAGGGCTGGCGAGCAGTACTTC. The rearrangement joins TRBV19 to TRBJ2-7; 8 bases are a match to TRBD1. The trim removed 3 bases at V and 6 bases at J, leaving 7 bases unmatched. The CDR3 is made up of 14 amino acids. Germline assignment: CDR1 LNHDA and CDR2 SQIVND (reference sequence).

This clonotype was detected many times. CDR3 DNA sequence: TGTGCCAGCAGTGGGGACAGGGGGGATCAGCCCCAGCATTTT. It yields the protein CASSGDRGDQPQHF. V and J are TRBV12-3 or TRBV12-4 and TRBJ1-5; 11 bases line up with TRBD1. Trimming took 5 bases from V and 5 from J; bases not matched to a gene: 2. The CDR3 has 14 amino acids.

In its sample, this clonotype was seen many times. The chain is built from TRBV5-6 and TRBJ2-7; possible D gene TRBD2, 6 bases. CDR1 is SGHDT, CDR2 YYEEEE, per germline. This CDR3 has 14 residues. The V end was cut by 3 bases, the J end by 4 bases, with 14 bases between. For the CDR3, the DNA is TGTGCCAGCAGCTGGGGAGGACGTTTATACGAGCAGTACTTC. This gives the protein CASSWGGRLYEQYF.

This rearrangement joins TRBV30 to TRBJ2-1; 14 bases fit TRBD2. Trimming at V came to 3 bases and at J to 3 bases, leaving 4 bases not matched to a gene. This CDR3 comprises 16 residues. CDR1 GTSNPN and CDR2 SVGIG come from the germline V gene (reference sequence). CDR3 coding DNA: TGTGCCTGGAGGGGGACTAGCGGGAGTTTCTACAATGAGCAGTTCTTC. This gives the protein CAWRGTSGSFYNEQFF.

Details on this clonotype: This may arise from a read error, as a much more abundant clone is one base away. The CDR3 protein is CASSHELRSNEQFF. The CDR3 DNA follows: TGTGCCAGCAGCCACGAACTCCGCAGCAATGAGCAGTTCTTC. The V and J genes are TRBV6-2 or TRBV6-3 and TRBJ2-1; no reliable D call. This CDR3 spans 14 amino acids. Trimming cost V 6 bases and J 6 bases, with 15 bases left between them. The germline V gene encodes CDR1 MNHEY and CDR2 SVGEGT.

Concerning this clonotype itself: At one end the junction does not follow the germline gene, possibly because of a read error. This chain uses TRBV6-2 or TRBV6-3 with TRBJ1-1; TRBD1 matches at 9 bases. This CDR3 contains 16 residues. Per the germline V gene, CDR1 is MNHEY and CDR2 is SVGEGT. The CDR3 sequence: CASSLTGGPRNTESFF. The CDR3 region has the DNA TGTGCCAGCAGCCTGACAGGGGGACCGAGGAACACTGAATCTTTCTTT.

In regard to this clonotype: Just one base apart from a much larger clone, this may be a read error. This chain links TRBV6-1 with TRBJ2-7, with 7 bases aligning to TRBD1. This CDR3 spans 13 amino acids. Germline V gives CDR1 MNHNS, CDR2 SASEGT. With V trimmed by 6 bases and J by 2 bases, 4 bases remained unmatched. The CDR3 spells CASRTGQTYEQYF. The CDR3 region has the DNA TGTGCCAGCAGAACGGGACAGACCTACGAGCAGTACTTC.

This clonotype appeared many times. This rearrangement joins TRBV6-1 to TRBJ1-6; 12 bases align to TRBD1. There are 18 residues in the CDR3. With 5 bases clipped from V and 6 bases from J, the junction kept 11 bases outside the gene matches. Per the germline V gene, CDR1 is MNHNS and CDR2 is SASEGT. Here the CDR3 DNA reads TGTGCCAGCAGTCTAGACTCGGGACAGGGGGCTGTTAATTCACCCCTCCACTTT. It yields the protein CASSLDSGQGAVNSPLHF.

This clonotype was counted only a few times. The J gene is TRBJ1-1, the V gene TRBV2; 7 positions agree with TRBD1. The CDR3 loop spans 14 amino acids. CDR1 is SNHLY and CDR2 is FYNNEI in the germline V gene. The J segment lost 4 bases and the V segment lost 2 bases, leaving 4 bases of the junction unmatched. The CDR3 DNA reads as TGTGCCAGCAGTGAAAGGGGGCTGGGCACTGAAGCTTTCTTT. Protein: CASSERGLGTEAFF.

This clonotype occurred a few times. The rearrangement links TRBV11-2 to TRBJ2-3, with unresolved D. Trimming pared 1 base from V and 2 bases from J, leaving 7 bases between. The CDR3 is 14 residues long. The germline V gene has CDR1 SGHAT and CDR2 FQNNGV. This chain's CDR3 is CASSLGSTTDTQYF. The CDR3 nucleotides are TGTGCCAGCAGCTTAGGATCTACCACAGATACGCAGTATTTT.

This clonotype was counted only a few times. The chain joins TRBV7-9 to TRBJ1-6; TRBD1 is a possible D gene (5 bases). The V gene lost 8 bases and the J gene lost 9 bases, with 20 bases spanning the gap. In germline, CDR1 is SEHNR, CDR2 FQNEAQ (reference sequence). CDR3 size: 15 residues. The CDR3, as DNA: TGTGCCAGCGGCAACGGTCGACAGTCCGGTTCACCCCTCCACTTT. Encoded protein: CASGNGRQSGSPLHF.

About this clonotype: A read error may be the cause here, since a much bigger clone is one base away. This chain connects TRBV6-2 or TRBV6-3 to TRBJ2-7, with 16 bases lining up with TRBD2. V trimming: 6 bases; J trimming: 7 bases; junction bases outside the gene matches: 6. The CDR3 loop spans 15 amino acids. Germline values: CDR1 MNHEY, CDR2 SVGEGT. In DNA form, the CDR3 reads TGTGCCAGCAGGGGACTAGCGGGAGGGAGTCGGGAGCAGTACTTC. It is translated as CASRGLAGGSREQYF.

The V call is TRBV6-5, the J call TRBJ2-5; possibly TRBD1 for D (6 bases). This CDR3 is built from 16 residues. Germline CDR1 is MNHEY and CDR2 is SVGAGI. Trimming shortened V by 2 bases and J by 2 bases, and 15 bases separated the two germline ends. The CDR3 sequence: CASSYGTGTQQETQYF. CDR3 DNA sequence: TGTGCCAGCAGTTACGGTACCGGGACACAACAAGAGACCCAGTACTTC.

This rearrangement joins TRBV10-3 to TRBJ1-1; D not certain. The V gene's germline CDR1 is ENHRY and CDR2 SYGVKD. The CDR3 length is 14 residues. Between the trimmed V and J ends, which lost 0 bases and 5 bases, there was a span of 10 bases. CDR3 sequence reads: CAISESLWATEAFF. In DNA, the CDR3 is TGTGCCATCAGTGAGTCACTCTGGGCAACTGAAGCTTTCTTT.

In this sample, this clonotype turned up a few times. This may come from a read error, since a much larger clone is one base off. This CDR3 is missing its conserved last phenylalanine or tryptophan, likely due to a read error. V gene TRBV27 combines with J gene TRBJ2-7; D possibly matches TRBD1 or TRBD2 (5 bases each). Trimming shortened V by 5 bases and J by 3 bases, and 17 bases separated the two germline ends. Germline lookup yields CDR1 MNHEY and CDR2 SMNVEV (reference sequence). This CDR3 contains 15 residues. The CDR3 bases are TGTGCCAGCAGTGAAACCGGGGCAGGATACTACGAGCAGTACCTC. Translated, it gives CASSETGAGYYEQYL.

This chain links TRBV10-3 with TRBJ2-1, with TRBD2 matching over 7 bases. Trimming removed 8 bases from V and 6 bases from J; junction bases left unmatched: 19. The CDR3 extends over 17 amino acids. Germline V CDR1 and CDR2: ENHRY, SYGVKD. The CDR3 spells CAISVASGPHASNEQFF. DNA of the CDR3: TGTGCCATCTCTGTGGCTAGCGGACCCCACGCCTCCAATGAGCAGTTCTTC.

This clonotype was seen a handful of times. The V gene is TRBV6-1, the J gene TRBJ2-1; no clear D. The V end lost 8 bases, the J end lost 9 bases, and 23 bases lay between the germline ends. The CDR3 extends over 15 amino acids. Germline CDR1 and CDR2: MNHNS and SASEGT. The CDR3 loop reads CASDDFLPRRTEQFF. For the CDR3, the DNA is TGTGCCAGCGATGATTTTCTCCCCCGCAGGACTGAGCAGTTCTTC.

The rearrangement links TRBV6-1 to TRBJ1-4, with D maybe TRBD1 (5 bases). The CDR3 extends over 15 amino acids. Per germline, CDR1 MNHNS and CDR2 SASEGT. The V and J ends lost 7 bases and 8 bases respectively, with 20 bases between them. CDR3 coding DNA: TGTGCCAGCACCCGGAGGGGAGGGTTGGGCGAAAAACTGTTTTTT. Protein sequence: CASTRRGGLGEKLFF.

The chain combines TRBV7-8 with TRBJ2-1, with 7 bases fitting TRBD2. The length of the CDR3 is 15 residues. J was trimmed by 0 bases and V by 2 bases; bases with no gene match: 1. The germline gives CDR1 SGHVS, CDR2 FQNEAQ. Written as DNA, the CDR3 is TGTGCCAGCAGCTTAAGCGGGACCTCCTACAATGAGCAGTTCTTC. This sequence encodes CASSLSGTSYNEQFF.

A note on this clonotype: Given a much more abundant clone one base away, this may be a read error. The chain carries TRBV20-1 and TRBJ1-4; 8 positions agree with TRBD1. The CDR3 has 14 residues. The germline CDR1 and CDR2 sequences are DFQATT and SNEGSKA (reference sequence). The CDR3 coding sequence is TGCACTGCTGGGTCCGGGACAGGCAATGAAAAACTGTTTTTT. It is translated as CTAGSGTGNEKLFF.

This chain links TRBV6-2 or TRBV6-3 with TRBJ2-7; weak D call: TRBD1 (6 bases). The CDR3 covers 17 residues. V dropped 4 bases and J dropped 6 bases, with 25 bases sitting between them. Germline assignment: CDR1 MNHEY and CDR2 SVGEGT. The CDR3 is CASSSPSDSVGPCEQYF. As DNA, the CDR3 is TGTGCCAGCAGTTCCCCCTCGGACAGCGTTGGTCCCTGCGAGCAGTACTTC.